This T cell receptor beta chain comes out of a study of molecular identifiers for immune sequencing clone quantification (dated by TCRdb to the late 2010s). Context from the whole study: For a replicate experiment, the RNA from either approximately 20,000 or 100,000 naive CD8 T cells was divided into five aliquots, and four of those aliquots went on to sequencing. This methods study used CD8 T cells to benchmark TCR RNA copy counting and molecular-identifier clustering-based TCR repertoire sequencing (MIDCIRS). Findings and caveats that apply to the study as a whole: About 2.9 recovered TCR RNA copies per cell were obtained by modeling, versus about 9.7 by digital PCR, implying a capture efficiency of about 30%. Highly expanded clone sizes could be underestimated because identical TCR molecules may share a barcode. Spiked-in Jurkat TCR RNA equal to a single cell's worth was reported to be detectable even within one million naive CD8 T cells. When barcode sub-clustering was omitted, TCR diversity was inflated by chimeric consensus sequences, with chimeras reaching as high as 47%. In CMV-specific effector cells, clones with more than 20 RNA copies accounted for over 99% of molecules, whereas in naive cells such clones accounted for under 1%. The naive libraries included spiked-in Jurkat TCR RNA (roughly 11 copies' worth), and this RNA is not part of the donor repertoire.

Libraries of naive CD8 T cells were generated from roughly 21,000 to 960,000 sorted cells, with 10%, 30% or 50% of the purified RNA used. Naive CD8 T cells were FACS-sorted as CD8+CD4-CCR7+CD45RA+ on a BD FACSAria II into RLT Plus buffer. To test detection sensitivity, Jurkat RNA equivalent to about ten TCR copies was spiked into samples of roughly 18,000-1,100,000 naive CD8 T cells. CD8 T cells were enriched using RosetteSep CD8+ T Cell Enrichment Cocktail and Ficoll-Paque, and the enriched cells then underwent ACK red cell lysis. This clonotype was observed at least ten times. Its target antigen remains unknown. Base qualities were left out, and no much larger clone turns up one base away. The germline V gene gives CDR1 as SGHTA and CDR2 as FQGTGA. V is reduced by 5 bases and J by 10 bases, leaving a spacing of 15 bases between them. Its CDR3 holds 13 amino acids, cysteine through phenylalanine. The only DNA kept is the CDR3, 39 bases in frame from the first base.

Libraries were built with PCR. TCRdb names Illumina HiSeq 4000 as the instrument used. Bulk TCR libraries were prepared as previously described, using TCR primers listed in Table S5. Purification of total RNA was performed with the Qiagen AllPrep DNA/RNA kit. Before analysis, reads from multiple sequencing runs of one library were combined. The source study handled its data this way. Reads were retained only if their TCR constant sequence matched exactly, and those retained reads were trimmed to 150 nt and grouped according to their 12-nt molecular barcodes. Reads within each barcode group were sub-clustered using a 15% Levenshtein threshold, and quality-weighted consensus sequences were constructed for each RNA molecule. Non-functional sequences were removed, as were lower-count sequences one edit away from another. Based on fitting two negative binomial distributions, any barcode sub-cluster with under 20% of the maximum read count was discarded. In TCRdb, the public reads were trimmed at Q25 with fastp and aligned with MiXCR, with productive beta chains retained. For every CDR3 protein sequence, its rows merge into one entry that carries the most common genes and DNA. TCRdb, not the original authors, processed these V and J calls. The sample table contains about 320,000 distinct CDR3 sequences; only one count was recorded for 20% to 25% of them. Approximately 0.83% of the sample is taken by the ten largest.

The sequencing sample was made of naive CD8+ T cells from blood, with Jurkat cell RNA spiked in. Taken with the paper, the label for cell subset or site translates to: FACS-sorted CD8+CD4-CCR7+CD45RA+ naive T cells. This clonotype originated in a human donor in good health. Some libraries in this study had Jurkat cell RNA spiked in. The chain is made from TRBV7-3 and TRBJ2-1; the D gene is possibly TRBD2, with 6 bases matching. The CDR3 corresponds to CASSLGTAREQFF. The sequenced DNA is TGTGCCAGCAGCCTCGGGACTGCCCGCGAGCAGTTCTTC.